This TCR beta chain is from a study of blood T cell repertoires in COVID-19. This table comes from immunoSEQ multiplex PCR, and its TCRdb copy is limited to in-frame clones, with some not included. Here the sample spans about 130,000 clones, roughly 83% being singletons. This clone was observed a few times. V was clipped by 2 bases and J by 0 bases, with 11 bases between them. CDR1 is GTSNPN and CDR2 is SVGIG in the germline V gene (reference sequence). The CDR3 covers 15 residues. Material: PBMCs or T cells enriched from blood (not recorded which). The receptor's source is a middle-aged man who had recovered from COVID-19. V usage is TRBV30 and J usage is TRBJ1-3; no firm D call. The CDR3 here is CAWSFAGVSGNTIYF. CDR3 DNA sequence: TGTGCCTGGAGTTTTGCGGGAGTCTCTGGAAACACCATATATTTT.